Below are 4 T cell receptor beta chains sequenced from a single sample in a study of blood T cell repertoires in COVID-19. The protocol was immunoSEQ multiplex PCR, while the TCRdb copy is restricted to in-frame clones and leaves out a portion. The repertoire holds about 250,000 clones, around 88% seen once, with 8.8% in the top ten. Sequences were obtained from PBMCs or T cells enriched from blood (not recorded which). These TCRs come from a middle-aged man who had recovered from COVID-19.

The chain recombines TRBV28 with TRBJ1-4; tentatively, D is TRBD1 (5 bases). CDR1 and CDR2 (germline): MDHEN, SYDVKM. The CDR3 is 16 residues long. V dropped 6 bases and J dropped 7 bases, with 21 bases sitting between them. The CDR3 nucleotides are TGTGCCAGCAGCCCCCCCGCGTGGGGGGTTAGTGAAAAACTGTTTTTT. Encoded protein: CASSPPAWGVSEKLFF.

The chain is built from TRBV6-6 and TRBJ2-7, with a tentative D call TRBD1 (5 bases). In germline, CDR1 is MNHNY, CDR2 SVGAGI (reference sequence). This CDR3 is 13 amino acids long. V gave up 5 bases and J gave up 0 bases, with 8 bases separating them. The CDR3 region has the DNA TGTGCCAGCAGTAAACAGGACTCCTACGAGCAGTACTTC. It codes for CASSKQDSYEQYF.

V and J are TRBV4-1 and TRBJ2-7, with 11 bases fitting TRBD1. Looked up from germline, CDR1 is MGHRA and CDR2 is YSYEKL. V shed 4 bases and J 3 bases; nucleotides not matched to a gene: 8. The length of the CDR3 is 16 residues. CDR3: CASSLQPGQGVYEQYF. In DNA form, the CDR3 reads TGCGCCAGCAGCCTACAACCGGGACAGGGGGTCTACGAGCAGTACTTC.

The chain carries TRBV6-5 and TRBJ1-2, with 7 positions matching TRBD1. The CDR3 is 14 residues long. Germline lookup yields CDR1 MNHEY and CDR2 SVGAGI. Unmatched junction bases numbered 10, after V lost 7 bases and J lost 5 bases. CDR3 protein: CASNSRDSGYGYTF. The CDR3 coding sequence is TGTGCCAGCAACAGCCGGGACAGCGGGTATGGCTACACCTTC.